The 2 T cell receptor beta chains reported below all come from one sample, sequenced in a study of T cells in localized non-small cell lung cancer. Generated by immunoSEQ multiplex PCR, the TCRdb table keeps only in-frame clones and is missing some. The table has 15,000 to 25,000 clones, 85% to 95% seen once. The source material was peripheral blood, sampled before any cancer treatment. Source of these receptors: a male donor at least 60 years old with stage I squamous cell lung carcinoma.

This clone occurred a few times. This chain uses TRBV2 with TRBJ2-3, with D perhaps being TRBD1 or TRBD2 (5 bases each). Trimming took 6 bases from V and 6 from J, leaving 16 bases between them. CDR1 is SNHLY, CDR2 FYNNEI, per germline. The CDR3 sequence is 14 residues long. CDR3 region: CASSFQGVWDTQYF. Here the CDR3 DNA reads TGTGCCAGCAGCTTCCAGGGAGTGTGGGATACGCAGTATTTT.

The chain joins TRBV7-9 to TRBJ2-7; 8 bases map to TRBD2. This CDR3 has 16 residues. In germline, CDR1 is SEHNR, CDR2 FQNEAQ (reference sequence). V shed 5 bases, J shed 5 bases, and the junction held 14 bases outside the gene matches. The DNA of the CDR3 is TGTGCCAGCAGCCTTACCCGGTCGGGGACTAGGGACGAGCAGTACTTC. Its translation: CASSLTRSGTRDEQYF.